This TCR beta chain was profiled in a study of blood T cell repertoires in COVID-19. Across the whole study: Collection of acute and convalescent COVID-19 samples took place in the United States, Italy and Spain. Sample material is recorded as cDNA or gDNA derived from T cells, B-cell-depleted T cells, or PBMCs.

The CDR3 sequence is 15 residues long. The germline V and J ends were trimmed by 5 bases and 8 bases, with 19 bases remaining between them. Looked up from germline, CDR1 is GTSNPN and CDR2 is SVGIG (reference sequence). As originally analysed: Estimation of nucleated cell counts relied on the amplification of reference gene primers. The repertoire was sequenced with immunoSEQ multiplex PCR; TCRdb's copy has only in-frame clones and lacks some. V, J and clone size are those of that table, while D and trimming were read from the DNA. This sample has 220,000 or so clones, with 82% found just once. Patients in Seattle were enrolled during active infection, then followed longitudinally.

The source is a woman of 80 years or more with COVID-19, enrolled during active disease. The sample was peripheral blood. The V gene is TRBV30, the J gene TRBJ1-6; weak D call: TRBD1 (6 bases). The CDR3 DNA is TGTGCCTGGGTACCTGGACAGACACTCCATTCACCCCTCCACTTT. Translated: CAWVPGQTLHSPLHF.